The subject of this entry is one T cell receptor (beta chain). There are 14 residues in the CDR3. In germline, CDR1 is LNHDA, CDR2 SQIVND (reference sequence). The J segment lost 3 bases and the V segment lost 7 bases, leaving 5 bases of the junction unmatched. The record originates from a study of CD8+CD57+ T cells in acquired aplastic anemia. The patients chosen for sequencing had shown expansion of CD8+CD57+ cells (detected by flow cytometry). Genomic DNA templated the TCR beta VDJ and CDR3 profiling. Via MiXCR, TCRdb re-called the reads, giving one row per CDR3 protein. Of 80,000 to 100,000 distinct CDR3 sequences listed, around two thirds are singletons.

The chain recombines TRBV19 with TRBJ2-2; 7 nucleotides agree with TRBD2. This TCR was recovered from a human donor with aplastic anemia. The sample taken for sequencing was sorted CD4+, CD8+, or CD8+CD57+ T cells (not recorded which) from PBMCs. DNA of the CDR3: TGTGCCAGTAAGTTTGCGGGGGACACCGGGGAGCTGTTTTTT. Translated: CASKFAGDTGELFF.